What follows are 26 T cell receptor beta chains derived from one specimen sequenced in a study of blood T cell repertoires in COVID-19. Assay used: immunoSEQ multiplex PCR; TCRdb lists only in-frame clones, some missing. The sample lists about 160,000 clones, roughly 90% occurring once. The sample was peripheral blood. The receptors shown here come from a man between 25 and 39 years old with COVID-19, enrolled during active disease.

The rearrangement uses TRBV9 and TRBJ2-5, with D hard to call. Between the trimmed V and J ends, which lost 4 bases and 1 base, there was a span of 11 bases. The CDR3 consists of 14 residues. Germline V gene data show CDR1 as SGDLS and CDR2 as YYNGEE. CDR3 coding DNA: TGTGCCAGCAGCCAAGATGGGCGCCAAGAGACCCAGTACTTC. Translation: CASSQDGRQETQYF.

The J gene is TRBJ2-7, the V gene TRBV5-5; D call uncertain. The V end lost 0 bases, the J end lost 0 bases, and 10 bases lay between the germline ends. There are 15 residues in the CDR3. Germline values: CDR1 SGHKS, CDR2 YYEKEE (reference sequence). This CDR3 is CASSLAPESSYEQYF. The CDR3 DNA follows: TGTGCCAGCAGCTTGGCGCCCGAGAGCTCCTACGAGCAGTACTTC.

The gene calls are TRBV4-1 and TRBJ1-4, with unresolved D. CDR1 is MGHRA and CDR2 is YSYEKL in the germline V gene. V shed 3 bases and J shed 8 bases, with 13 bases lying between them. The CDR3 is made up of 14 amino acids. CDR3 in DNA: TGCGCCAGCAGCCAGCCTGACTGGCCCGAAAAACTGTTTTTT. As protein: CASSQPDWPEKLFF.

The V call is TRBV7-8, the J call TRBJ1-5, with D maybe TRBD1 (5 bases). Germline CDR1 and CDR2: SGHVS and FQNEAQ. V lost 1 base to trimming and J lost 4 bases, with 8 bases between them. CDR3 length: 14 residues. CDR3 loop: CASSLDPGNQPQHF. The CDR3 bases are TGTGCCAGCAGCTTAGACCCAGGGAATCAGCCCCAGCATTTT.

The V and J genes are TRBV6-5 and TRBJ1-2; D uncertain. The V and J ends lost 1 base and 4 bases respectively, with 10 bases between them. The V gene's germline CDR1 is MNHEY and CDR2 SVGAGI. The CDR3 contains 14 residues. CDR3 coding DNA: TGTGCCAGCAGTTACTTGCGGGAGAGCTATGGCTACACCTTC. This translates into CASSYLRESYGYTF.

The chain uses TRBV12-3 or TRBV12-4 and TRBJ1-5; the D is unclear. V gave up 4 bases and J gave up 5 bases, with 9 bases separating them. This CDR3 is 13 amino acids long. The CDR3 loop reads CASSSREYQPQHF. In nucleotides, the CDR3 is TGTGCCAGCAGTTCGAGGGAGTATCAGCCCCAGCATTTT.

The chain employs TRBV6-5 and TRBJ2-7, with a possible D match to TRBD1 (5 bases). This CDR3 comprises 14 residues. V lost 6 bases to trimming and J lost 2 bases, with 14 bases between them. Germline assignment: CDR1 MNHEY and CDR2 SVGAGI. The CDR3 here is CASRARLGAYEQYF. The DNA for the CDR3 is TGTGCCAGCAGAGCGCGGCTAGGGGCCTACGAGCAGTACTTC.

The chain employs TRBV7-9 and TRBJ1-6; possible D gene TRBD1, 6 bases. The germline V gene has CDR1 SEHNR and CDR2 FQNEAQ (reference sequence). The CDR3 length is 16 residues. V lost 2 bases to trimming and J lost 10 bases, with 18 bases between them. The CDR3 region has the DNA TGTGCCAGCAGCTTATTCGGCTCAGACAGGAACTCACCCCTCCACTTT. Translation: CASSLFGSDRNSPLHF.

V is TRBV6-2 or TRBV6-3 and J is TRBJ2-1; tentatively, D is TRBD2 (6 bases). The germline gives CDR1 MNHEY, CDR2 SVGEGT. This CDR3 has 14 residues. Between the trimmed V and J ends, which lost 1 base and 9 bases, there was a span of 13 bases. The CDR3 nucleotides are TGTGCCAGCAGTTACTTCACCGGGGGTACTGAGCAGTTCTTC. It translates to CASSYFTGGTEQFF.

The chain links TRBV28 to TRBJ2-1; 13 bases are a match to TRBD2. Germline V gives CDR1 MDHEN, CDR2 SYDVKM. V shed 5 bases, J shed 5 bases, and the junction held 6 bases outside the gene matches. The CDR3 runs to 16 residues. CDR3 loop: CASSKRTSGRHNEQFF. The DNA of the CDR3 is TGTGCCAGCAGTAAACGGACTAGCGGGAGACACAATGAGCAGTTCTTC.

The chain couples TRBV6-6 to TRBJ2-2, with TRBD1 as a possible D gene (7 bases). V dropped 5 bases and J dropped 3 bases, with 31 bases sitting between them. The CDR3 is 21 amino acids. Germline V gene sequence: CDR1 MNHNY, CDR2 SVGAGI (reference sequence). The DNA of the CDR3 is TGTGCCAGCAGTCCCTCTATCCTGACAGGACAGGCCGGAGGGGACACCGGGGAGCTGTTTTTT. Protein product: CASSPSILTGQAGGDTGELFF.

CDR3 sequence (DNA): TGTGCCAGCAGCTTTCGCTCCGGGGGCAATGAGCAGTTCTTC. This gives the protein CASSFRSGGNEQFF. This rearrangement joins TRBV7-2 to TRBJ2-1, with D possibly being TRBD2 (6 bases). The CDR3 is 14 residues long. From germline, CDR1 is SGHTA and CDR2 FQGNSA. Trimming shortened V by 3 bases and J by 6 bases, and 12 bases separated the two germline ends.

The J gene is TRBJ1-2, the V gene TRBV27; D call uncertain. Germline V gene lookup returns CDR1 MNHEY and CDR2 SMNVEV (reference sequence). Trimming cost V 2 bases and J 2 bases, with 6 bases left between them. The CDR3 totals 13 residues. The CDR3 nucleotides read TGTGCCAGCAGTTTAGAGGGAAACTATGGCTACACCTTC. Translation gives CASSLEGNYGYTF.

V is TRBV6-4 and J is TRBJ2-3; TRBD2 aligns across 7 bases. The germline gives CDR1 MRHNA, CDR2 SNTAGT. V lost 2 bases and J lost 1; bases outside the gene matches: 3. This CDR3 region has 15 residues. The CDR3 region has the DNA TGTGCCAGCAGTGACAATAGCGGGCGCACAGATACGCAGTATTTT. It codes for CASSDNSGRTDTQYF.

V and J are TRBV9 and TRBJ2-1; D is perhaps TRBD1 (5 bases). Germline V gene data show CDR1 as SGDLS and CDR2 as YYNGEE. Between the trimmed V and J ends, which lost 0 bases and 4 bases, there was a span of 11 bases. This CDR3 spans 15 amino acids. CDR3 DNA sequence: TGTGCCAGCAGCGTAGAGGGGTCGGGTTACAATGAGCAGTTCTTC. Protein sequence: CASSVEGSGYNEQFF.

The chain recombines TRBV10-3 with TRBJ2-3; 11 bases are shared with TRBD2. The junction had 9 bases not matched to a gene; V was cut back by 11 bases and J by 2 bases. Germline CDR1 and CDR2: ENHRY and SYGVKD. The CDR3 runs 15 residues. This CDR3 is CAPGTSGRHTDTQYF. The DNA of the CDR3 is TGTGCCCCGGGGACTAGCGGACGTCACACAGATACGCAGTATTTT.

V and J are TRBV25-1 and TRBJ1-2; 10 bases match TRBD1. V lost 6 bases and J lost 3; bases outside the gene matches: 4. The CDR3 covers 14 residues. Per the germline V gene, CDR1 is MGHDK and CDR2 is SYGVNS. Here the CDR3 DNA reads TGTGCCAGCAGCCGCGGGACAGGGGACTATGGCTACACCTTC. This gives the protein CASSRGTGDYGYTF.

The chain joins TRBV6-2 or TRBV6-3 to TRBJ1-1; TRBD1 might be the D (6 bases). Trimming stripped 5 bases from V and 6 bases from J, with 19 bases between. This CDR3 has 15 amino acids. Germline-derived CDR1 and CDR2 are MNHEY and SVGEGT. As DNA, the CDR3 is TGTGCCAGCAGTCTCGTTGGGGGCGTCGTTTCTGAAGCTTTCTTT. Its translation is CASSLVGGVVSEAFF.

The chain carries TRBV7-6 and TRBJ1-1; D is unclear. The V gene's germline CDR1 is SGHVS and CDR2 FNYEAQ. This CDR3 has 15 amino acids. The ends were cut back, 2 bases at V and 5 bases at J, with 15 bases in the middle. This CDR3 reads CASSLPGGLITEAFF. The CDR3 region has the DNA TGTGCCAGCAGCTTACCTGGCGGCCTTATAACTGAAGCTTTCTTT. The variable domain in full, with the rest retrieved from reference TRBV7-6 and TRBJ1-1, is GAGVSQSPRYKVTKRGQDVALRCDPISGHVSLYWYRQALGQGPEFLTYFNYEAQQDKSGLPNDRFSAERPEGSISTLTIQRTEQRDSAMYRCASSLPGGLITEAFFGQGTRLTVV.

The V gene is TRBV10-1, the J gene TRBJ1-5; a weak D match, TRBD1 (5 bases). CDR3 length: 16 amino acids. Germline V gene data show CDR1 as WNHNN and CDR2 as SYGVQD (reference sequence). V shed 0 bases and J shed 0 bases, with 9 bases lying between them. CDR3 sequence (DNA): TGCGCCAGCAGTGAGTCCGGTCAGGGTAGCAATCAGCCCCAGCATTTT. Translating it yields CASSESGQGSNQPQHF.

The chain combines TRBV6-2 or TRBV6-3 with TRBJ1-3; tentative D call: TRBD1 (5 bases). Trimming stripped 4 bases from V and 1 base from J, with 11 bases between. CDR1 is MNHEY and CDR2 is SVGEGT in the germline V gene. CDR3 size: 15 residues. This CDR3 is CASSFGRGSGNTIYF. DNA for the CDR3: TGTGCCAGCAGTTTCGGACGGGGGTCTGGAAACACCATATATTTT.

The CDR3 region has the DNA TGTGCCAGCAGCTTAGATTCCGCCGGCTATAATTCACCCCTCCACTTT. Its protein product is CASSLDSAGYNSPLHF. The V call is TRBV11-2, the J call TRBJ1-6; D is undetermined. Trimming pared 0 bases from V and 3 bases from J, leaving 9 bases between. Germline CDR1 SGHAT, CDR2 FQNNGV. The CDR3 is made up of 16 amino acids. Full variable domain (rest looked up from reference TRBV11-2 and TRBJ1-6): EAGVAQSPRYKIIEKRQSVAFWCNPISGHATLYWYQQILGQGPKLLIQFQNNGVVDDSQLPKDRFSAERLKGVDSTLKIQPAKLEDSAVYLCASSLDSAGYNSPLHFGNGTRLTVT.

The V gene is TRBV7-2, the J gene TRBJ1-6, with 7 positions matching TRBD1. The CDR3 runs 14 residues. Trimming removed 5 bases from V and 6 bases from J; junction bases left unmatched: 4. Germline V gene data show CDR1 as SGHTA and CDR2 as FQGNSA. The CDR3 DNA is TGTGCCAGCAGCGTCTCAGGGGGTAATTCACCCCTCCACTTT. Its protein is CASSVSGGNSPLHF.

The V gene is TRBV28, the J gene TRBJ2-3; weak D call: TRBD1 (6 bases). V gave up 4 bases and J gave up 4 bases, with 15 bases separating them. CDR1 is MDHEN, CDR2 SYDVKM, per germline. This CDR3 region has 15 residues. This CDR3 reads CASSSQGLGADTQYF. The CDR3, as DNA: TGTGCCAGCAGTTCACAGGGTCTAGGGGCAGATACGCAGTATTTT. The whole variable domain, remainder taken from reference TRBV28 and TRBJ2-3, is DVKVTQSSRYLVKRTGEKVFLECVQDMDHENMFWYRQDPGLGLRLIYFSYDVKMKEKGDIPEGYSVSREKKERFSLILESASTNQTSMYLCASSSQGLGADTQYFGPGTRLTVL.

The chain recombines TRBV6-5 with TRBJ1-2, with D tentatively TRBD1 (5 bases). Germline assignment: CDR1 MNHEY and CDR2 SVGAGI. The CDR3 covers 14 residues. V shed 4 bases and J shed 7 bases, with 16 bases lying between them. CDR3 coding DNA: TGTGCCAGCAGTTTGGACGGGGGAGGCGGTGGCTACACCTTC. Translated: CASSLDGGGGGYTF.

In this sample, this clone turned up once. This rearrangement joins TRBV29-1 to TRBJ2-7, with D possibly being TRBD1 (5 bases). CDR3 length: 14 amino acids. The V end lost 5 bases, the J end lost 6 bases, and 20 bases lay between the germline ends. The germline V gene has CDR1 SQVTM and CDR2 ANQGSEA. The CDR3 protein is CSVKPRAREVEQYF. In nucleotides, the CDR3 is TGCAGCGTTAAACCCAGGGCCAGGGAAGTCGAGCAGTACTTC.